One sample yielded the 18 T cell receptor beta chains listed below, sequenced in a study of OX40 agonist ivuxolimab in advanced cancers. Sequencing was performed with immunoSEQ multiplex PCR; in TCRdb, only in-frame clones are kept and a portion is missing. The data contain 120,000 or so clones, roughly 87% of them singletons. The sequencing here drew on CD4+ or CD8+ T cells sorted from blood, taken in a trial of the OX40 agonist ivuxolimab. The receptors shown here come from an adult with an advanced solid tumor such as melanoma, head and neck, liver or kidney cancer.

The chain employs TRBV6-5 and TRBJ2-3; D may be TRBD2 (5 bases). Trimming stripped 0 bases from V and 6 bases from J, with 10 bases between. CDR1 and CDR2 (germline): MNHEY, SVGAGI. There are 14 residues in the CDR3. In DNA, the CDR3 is TGTGCCAGCAGTTACTCCGGGGTCGCGGATACGCAGTATTTT. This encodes CASSYSGVADTQYF.

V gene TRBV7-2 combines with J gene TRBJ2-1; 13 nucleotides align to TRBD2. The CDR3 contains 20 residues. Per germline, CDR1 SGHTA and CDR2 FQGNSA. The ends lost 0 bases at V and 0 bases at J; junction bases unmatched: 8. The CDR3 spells CASSLAGTSGIPSSYNEQFF. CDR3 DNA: TGTGCCAGCAGCTTAGCTGGGACTAGCGGGATACCGAGCTCCTACAATGAGCAGTTCTTC.

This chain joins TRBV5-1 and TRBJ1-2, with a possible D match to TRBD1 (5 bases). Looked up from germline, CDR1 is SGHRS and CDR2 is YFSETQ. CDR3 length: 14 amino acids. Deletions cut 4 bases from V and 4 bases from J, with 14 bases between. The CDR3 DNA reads TGCGCCAGCAGCGTGTCACAGGAGATCTATGGCTACACCTTC. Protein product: CASSVSQEIYGYTF.

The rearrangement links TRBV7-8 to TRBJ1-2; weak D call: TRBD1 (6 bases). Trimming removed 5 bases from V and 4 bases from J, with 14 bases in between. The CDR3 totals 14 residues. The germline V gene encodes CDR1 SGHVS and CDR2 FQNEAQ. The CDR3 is CASSIEGGGYGYTF. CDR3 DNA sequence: TGTGCCAGCAGCATCGAGGGGGGCGGCTATGGCTACACCTTC.

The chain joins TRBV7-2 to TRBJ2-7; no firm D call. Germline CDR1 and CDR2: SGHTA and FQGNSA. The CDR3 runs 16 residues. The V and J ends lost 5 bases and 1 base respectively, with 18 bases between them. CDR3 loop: CASSLDSSFKSYEQYF. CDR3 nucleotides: TGTGCCAGCAGCCTCGACTCCTCCTTTAAGTCCTACGAGCAGTACTTC.

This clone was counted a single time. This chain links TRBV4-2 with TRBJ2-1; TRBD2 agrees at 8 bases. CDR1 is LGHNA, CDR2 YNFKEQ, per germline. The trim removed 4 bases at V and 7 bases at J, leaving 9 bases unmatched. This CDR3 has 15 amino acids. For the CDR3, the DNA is TGTGCCAGCAGCCCAGGACTAGCTGGAAGGAATGAGCAGTTCTTC. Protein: CASSPGLAGRNEQFF.

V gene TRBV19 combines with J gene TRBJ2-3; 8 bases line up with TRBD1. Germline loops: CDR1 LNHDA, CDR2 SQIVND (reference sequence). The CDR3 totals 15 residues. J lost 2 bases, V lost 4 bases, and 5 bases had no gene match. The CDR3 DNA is TGTGCCAGTAGTACCGTGACAGGGGCCACAGATACGCAGTATTTT. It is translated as CASSTVTGATDTQYF.

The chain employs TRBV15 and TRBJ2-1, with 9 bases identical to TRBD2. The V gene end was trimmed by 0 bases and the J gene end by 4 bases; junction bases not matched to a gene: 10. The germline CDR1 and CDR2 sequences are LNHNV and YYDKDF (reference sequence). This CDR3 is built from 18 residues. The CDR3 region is CATSRDDFTLAGYNEQFF. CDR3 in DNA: TGTGCCACCAGCAGAGATGATTTCACGCTAGCGGGATACAATGAGCAGTTCTTC.

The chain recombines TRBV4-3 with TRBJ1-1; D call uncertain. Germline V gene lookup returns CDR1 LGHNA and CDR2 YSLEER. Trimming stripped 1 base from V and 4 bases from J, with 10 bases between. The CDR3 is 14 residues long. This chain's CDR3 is CASSQVYVGTEAFF. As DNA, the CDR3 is TGCGCCAGCAGCCAAGTTTACGTCGGCACTGAAGCTTTCTTT.

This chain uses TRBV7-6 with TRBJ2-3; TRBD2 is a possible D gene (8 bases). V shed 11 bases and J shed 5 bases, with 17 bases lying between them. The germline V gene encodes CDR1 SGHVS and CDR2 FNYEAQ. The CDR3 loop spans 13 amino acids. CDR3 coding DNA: TGTGCCTCGGGAGGGGGCAAGGGAGATACGCAGTATTTT. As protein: CASGGGKGDTQYF.

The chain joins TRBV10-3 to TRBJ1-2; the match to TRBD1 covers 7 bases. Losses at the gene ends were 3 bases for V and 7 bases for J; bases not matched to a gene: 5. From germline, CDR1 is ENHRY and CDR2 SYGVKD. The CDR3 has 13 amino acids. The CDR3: CAISDKQGGGYTF. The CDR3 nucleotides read TGTGCCATCAGTGATAAGCAGGGGGGTGGCTACACCTTC.

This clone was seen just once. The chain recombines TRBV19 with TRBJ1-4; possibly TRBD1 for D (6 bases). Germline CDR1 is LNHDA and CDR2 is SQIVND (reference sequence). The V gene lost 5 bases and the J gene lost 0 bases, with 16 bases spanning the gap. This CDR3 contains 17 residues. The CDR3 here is CASSQSRRTATNEKLFF. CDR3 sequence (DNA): TGTGCCAGTAGTCAAAGCCGCCGGACAGCAACTAATGAAAAACTGTTTTTT.

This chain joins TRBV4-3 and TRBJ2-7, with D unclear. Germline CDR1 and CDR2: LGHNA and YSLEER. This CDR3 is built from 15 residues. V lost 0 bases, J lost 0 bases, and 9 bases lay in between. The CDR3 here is CASSQDWQRSYEQYF. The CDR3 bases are TGCGCCAGCAGCCAAGATTGGCAACGCTCCTACGAGCAGTACTTC.

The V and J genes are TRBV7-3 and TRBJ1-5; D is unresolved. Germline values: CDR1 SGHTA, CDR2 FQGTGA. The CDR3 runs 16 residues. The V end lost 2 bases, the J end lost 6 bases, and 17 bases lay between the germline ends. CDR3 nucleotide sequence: TGTGCCAGCAGCTTAGGCCCCATGACTATAATTCAGCCCCAGCATTTT. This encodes CASSLGPMTIIQPQHF.

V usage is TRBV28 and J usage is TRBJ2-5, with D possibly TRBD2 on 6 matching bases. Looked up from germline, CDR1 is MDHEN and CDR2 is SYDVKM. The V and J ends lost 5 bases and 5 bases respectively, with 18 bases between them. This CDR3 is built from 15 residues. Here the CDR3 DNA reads TGTGCCAGCAGTCGGCCCGGGGGAGACGGGGAGACCCAGTACTTC. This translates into CASSRPGGDGETQYF.

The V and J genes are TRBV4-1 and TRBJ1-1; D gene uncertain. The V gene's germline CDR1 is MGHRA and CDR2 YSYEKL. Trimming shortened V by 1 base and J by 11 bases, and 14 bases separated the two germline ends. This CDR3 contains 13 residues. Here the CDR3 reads CASSQGTLRTAFF. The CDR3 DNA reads TGCGCCAGCAGCCAAGGGACCCTCAGGACGGCTTTCTTT.

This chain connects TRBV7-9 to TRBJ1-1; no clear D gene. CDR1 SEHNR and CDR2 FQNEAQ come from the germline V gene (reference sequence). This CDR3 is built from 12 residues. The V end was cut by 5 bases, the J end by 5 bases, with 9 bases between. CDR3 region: CASSVGYTEAFF. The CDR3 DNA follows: TGTGCCAGCAGCGTCGGGTATACTGAAGCTTTCTTT.

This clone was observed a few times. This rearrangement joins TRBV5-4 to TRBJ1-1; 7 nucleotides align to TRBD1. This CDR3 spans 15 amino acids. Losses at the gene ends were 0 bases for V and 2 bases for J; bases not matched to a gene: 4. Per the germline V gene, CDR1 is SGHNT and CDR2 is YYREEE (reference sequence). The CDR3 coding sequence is TGTGCCAGCAGCTTGGATGGGGACAGCAACACTGAAGCTTTCTTT. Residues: CASSLDGDSNTEAFF.